The T cell receptor beta chain described here comes from a study of blood T cell repertoires in COVID-19. V gave up 0 bases and J gave up 11 bases, with 14 bases separating them. The CDR3 runs 14 residues. Germline-derived CDR1 and CDR2 are MGHRA and YSYEKL. Using immunoSEQ multiplex PCR, the repertoire was profiled, and TCRdb retains in-frame clones only, with some absent. Of about 400,000 clones in the sample, roughly 88% were seen once. The TCR comes from a woman aged 40 to 50 with acute COVID-19. The chain uses TRBV4-1 and TRBJ1-5; maybe TRBD1 (6 bases). The material sequenced was PBMCs or T cells enriched from blood (not recorded which). The CDR3 coding sequence is TGCGCCAGCAGCCAAGATGAGGGAGGGGGGGCCCAGCATTTT. This sequence encodes CASSQDEGGGAQHF.